This TCR beta chain was identified during a study of control samples from healthy donors and cancer patients. This clone was picked up a small number of times. CDR3 length equals 15 residues. Trimming removed 2 bases from V and 0 bases from J; junction bases left unmatched: 4. From germline, CDR1 is MNHNS and CDR2 SASEGT. Sequencing was performed with immunoSEQ multiplex PCR; in TCRdb, only in-frame clones are kept and a portion is missing. The sample includes about 100,000 clones, about 89% of them seen just once. The sequence was obtained from a man between 25 and 39 years old in good health. The chain couples TRBV6-1 to TRBJ2-7, with 7 nucleotides matching TRBD1. Sample: blood. Here the CDR3 reads CASSEFPGGSYEQYV. The CDR3 DNA sequence: TGTGCCAGCAGTGAATTCCCAGGGGGCTCCTACGAGCAGTACGTC.